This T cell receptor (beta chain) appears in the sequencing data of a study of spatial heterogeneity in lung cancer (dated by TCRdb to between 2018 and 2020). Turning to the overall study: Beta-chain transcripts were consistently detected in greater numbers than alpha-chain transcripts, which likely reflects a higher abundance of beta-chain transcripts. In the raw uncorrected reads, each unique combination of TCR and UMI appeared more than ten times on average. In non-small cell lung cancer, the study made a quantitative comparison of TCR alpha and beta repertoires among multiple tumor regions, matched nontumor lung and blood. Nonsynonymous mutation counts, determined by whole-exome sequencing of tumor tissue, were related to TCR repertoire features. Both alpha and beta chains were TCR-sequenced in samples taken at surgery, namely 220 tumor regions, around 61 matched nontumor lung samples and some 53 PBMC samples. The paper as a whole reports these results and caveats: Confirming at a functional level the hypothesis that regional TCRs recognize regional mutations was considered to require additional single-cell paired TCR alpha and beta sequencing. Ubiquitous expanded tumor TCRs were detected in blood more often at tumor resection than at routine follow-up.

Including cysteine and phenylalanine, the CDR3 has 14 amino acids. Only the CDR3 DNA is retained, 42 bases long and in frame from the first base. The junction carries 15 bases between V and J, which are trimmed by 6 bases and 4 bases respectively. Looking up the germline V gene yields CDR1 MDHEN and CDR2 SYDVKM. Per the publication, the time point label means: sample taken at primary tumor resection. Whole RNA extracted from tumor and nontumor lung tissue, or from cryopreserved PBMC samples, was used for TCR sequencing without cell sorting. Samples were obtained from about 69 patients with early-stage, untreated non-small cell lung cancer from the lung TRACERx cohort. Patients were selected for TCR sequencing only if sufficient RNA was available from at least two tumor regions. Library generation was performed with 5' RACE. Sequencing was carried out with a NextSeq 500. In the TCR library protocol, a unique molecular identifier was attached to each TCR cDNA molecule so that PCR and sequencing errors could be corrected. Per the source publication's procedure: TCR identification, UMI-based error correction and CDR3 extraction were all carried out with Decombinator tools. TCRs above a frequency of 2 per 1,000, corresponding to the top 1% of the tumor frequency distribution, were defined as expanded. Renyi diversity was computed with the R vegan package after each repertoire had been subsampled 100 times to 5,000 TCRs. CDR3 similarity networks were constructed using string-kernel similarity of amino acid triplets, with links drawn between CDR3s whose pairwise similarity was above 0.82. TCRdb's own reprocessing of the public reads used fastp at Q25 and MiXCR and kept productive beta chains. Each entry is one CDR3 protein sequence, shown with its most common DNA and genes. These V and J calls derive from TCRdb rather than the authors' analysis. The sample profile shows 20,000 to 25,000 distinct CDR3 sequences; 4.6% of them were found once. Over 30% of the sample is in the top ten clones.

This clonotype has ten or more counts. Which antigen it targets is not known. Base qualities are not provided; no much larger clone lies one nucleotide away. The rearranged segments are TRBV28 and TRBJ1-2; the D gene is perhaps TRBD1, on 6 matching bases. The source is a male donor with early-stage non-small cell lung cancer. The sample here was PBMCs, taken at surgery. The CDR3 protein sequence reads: CASSPPDRLYGYTF. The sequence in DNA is TGTGCCAGCAGCCCTCCTGACAGGCTCTATGGCTACACCTTC.